One T cell receptor beta chain is described in this entry. This CDR3 has 14 amino acids. V was pared by 8 bases and J by 2 bases, with 13 bases between. Germline V CDR1 and CDR2: KGHSH, LQKENI. The sample belongs to a study of cytomegalovirus exposure and HLA in healthy donors. Researchers ran the PCR with 60 Vbeta and 13 Jbeta primers. Clones were read by immunoSEQ multiplex PCR, and TCRdb kept only the in-frame ones, dropping some. The table lists approximately 180,000 clones, 70% to 85% of them singletons, with 1.4% in the top ten. Sequenced material: PBMCs. The chain has TRBV18 and TRBJ1-5; possible D gene TRBD1, 5 bases. This receptor was taken from a woman aged 25 to 39 in good health and CMV-seropositive. The CDR3 is CASRGERGNQPQHF. In nucleotides, the CDR3 is TGTGCCAGCCGGGGGGAGCGGGGCAATCAGCCCCAGCATTTT.